Below, one TCR beta chain is given with its context. These data originate in a study of cytomegalovirus exposure and HLA in healthy donors. The PCR ran on 60 Vbeta and 13 Jbeta primers. The method was immunoSEQ multiplex PCR; TCRdb's version includes in-frame clones alone and lacks a portion of them. The table shows about 220,000 clones, with over 60% occurring only once. Germline CDR1 is SNHLY and CDR2 is FYNNEI. This CDR3 has 13 amino acids. V gave up 3 bases and J gave up 0 bases, with 5 bases separating them. The V gene is TRBV2, the J gene TRBJ1-1; D is undetermined. This TCR was sampled from a man aged 18 to 30 in good health and CMV-seronegative. Sequencing was performed on PBMCs. CDR3 DNA: TGTGCCAGCAGTGAGAACATGAACACTGAAGCTTTCTTT. Amino acids: CASSENMNTEAFF.